Each of the 5 T cell receptor beta chains below was sequenced from the same sample in a study of breast tumors, draining lymph nodes, adjacent tissues. Breast cancer patients provided tissue from their axillary draining lymph nodes. TCRdb re-called the multiplex PCR reads through MiXCR, storing one row per CDR3 protein. Of some 100,000 distinct CDR3 sequences detected, about 20% appear once; the ten largest clones hold over 1%. The sequenced sample was axillary lymph node tissue. The receptors originated from a female donor with breast cancer. Some clones in this sample may be carry-over from other donors' samples.

In its sample, this clonotype was seen a few times. The chain couples TRBV18 to TRBJ1-5; unclear D gene. The CDR3 totals 13 residues. Germline loops: CDR1 KGHSH, CDR2 LQKENI. Trimming stripped 2 bases from V and 3 bases from J, with 5 bases between. Here the CDR3 DNA reads TGTGCCAGCTCACCAGGACCCAATCAGCCCCAGCATTTT. Translation: CASSPGPNQPQHF.

This clonotype was counted many times. The chain is built from TRBV12-3 or TRBV12-4 and TRBJ1-4; D is unclear. V was trimmed by 3 bases and J by 7 bases, leaving 12 bases between them. This CDR3 comprises 14 residues. The CDR3 protein is CASSFEGSFEKLFF. The CDR3 coding sequence is TGTGCCAGCAGTTTCGAGGGAAGTTTTGAAAAACTGTTTTTT.

This clonotype was detected many times. The V call is TRBV5-1, the J call TRBJ2-5; 11 nucleotides line up with TRBD2. The V and J ends lost 2 bases and 4 bases, in that order; junction bases with no gene match: 1. The germline CDR1 and CDR2 sequences are SGHRS and YFSETQ. CDR3 length equals 14 residues. CDR3 amino acids: CASSLTSGGETQYF. DNA of the CDR3: TGCGCCAGCAGCTTAACTAGCGGGGGAGAGACCCAGTACTTC.

This clonotype was observed at least ten times. The CDR3 reads CASSQDLGGYTF. CDR3 coding DNA: TGCGCCAGCAGCCAAGATCTCGGAGGCTACACCTTC. The rearrangement uses TRBV4-1 and TRBJ1-2; no clear D gene. V gave up 0 bases and J gave up 8 bases, with 7 bases separating them. CDR3 length: 12 amino acids. Germline V CDR1 and CDR2: MGHRA, YSYEKL.

J is TRBJ2-1 and V is TRBV10-3, with 11 positions matching TRBD2. Per the germline V gene, CDR1 is ENHRY and CDR2 is SYGVKD. The CDR3 loop spans 14 amino acids. V trimming: 8 bases; J trimming: 7 bases; junction bases outside the gene matches: 7. CDR3 residues: CAIGPTSGINEQFF. CDR3 DNA: TGTGCCATCGGCCCGACTAGCGGGATTAATGAGCAGTTCTTC.